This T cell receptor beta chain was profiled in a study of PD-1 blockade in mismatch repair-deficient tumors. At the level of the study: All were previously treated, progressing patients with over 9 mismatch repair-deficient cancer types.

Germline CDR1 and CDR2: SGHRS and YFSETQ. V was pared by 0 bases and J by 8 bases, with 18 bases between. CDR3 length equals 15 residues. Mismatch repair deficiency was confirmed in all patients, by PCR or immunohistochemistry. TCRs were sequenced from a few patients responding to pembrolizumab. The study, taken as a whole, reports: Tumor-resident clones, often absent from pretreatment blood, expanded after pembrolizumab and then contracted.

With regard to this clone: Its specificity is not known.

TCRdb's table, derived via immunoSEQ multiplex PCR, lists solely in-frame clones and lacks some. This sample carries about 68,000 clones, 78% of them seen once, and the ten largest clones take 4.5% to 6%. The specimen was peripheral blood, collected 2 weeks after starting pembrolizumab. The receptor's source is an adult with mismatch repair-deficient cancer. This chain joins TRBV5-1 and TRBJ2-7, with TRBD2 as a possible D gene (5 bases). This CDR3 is CASSLDLSGATKQYF. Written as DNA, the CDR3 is TGCGCCAGCAGCTTGGATTTAAGCGGAGCTACGAAGCAGTACTTC.